This TCR beta chain is from a study of blood T cell repertoires in COVID-19. Study-wide context: Material from acute and convalescent COVID-19 was sourced from the United States, Italy and Spain.

Authors' analysis steps: Amplifying reference gene primers gave estimates of nucleated cell counts. Produced via immunoSEQ multiplex PCR; TCRdb's table is partial and in-frame only. That table is the source of V, J and clone size, and D and trimming were worked out from the DNA. The data contain 60,000 to 65,000 clones, around 80% of them singletons. Germline V gene lookup returns CDR1 SGDLS and CDR2 YYNGEE. Unmatched junction bases numbered 3, after V lost 2 bases and J lost 2 bases. The CDR3 loop spans 15 amino acids. This receptor was obtained from a man between 60 and 75 years old with COVID-19, enrolled during active disease. The V and J genes are TRBV9 and TRBJ2-2; 7 bases align to TRBD1. The sequencing sample was made of peripheral blood. The DNA of the CDR3 is TGTGCCAGCAGCGTGGGACAGCGAAACACCGGGGAGCTGTTTTTT. Translation gives CASSVGQRNTGELFF.